The T cell receptor (beta chain) described here comes from a study of T cells after yellow fever vaccination (dated by TCRdb to 2018 to 2020). Looking at the study overall: The SMART-Seq v4 Ultra Low Input RNA kit was used to prepare libraries from fractions with low cell numbers. Blood samples were taken at several timepoints before and after primary and secondary immunization, and bulk PBMC replicates and cell subsets were isolated. To track T-cell clones before and after primary and booster YFV17D yellow fever vaccination, bulk TCR alpha and beta repertoires were sequenced longitudinally. The cohort comprised two healthy male donors, one aged 18 to 30 and one aged 30 to 40 years. General conclusions and limits of the study: Because abundant contaminating clonotypes from the bulk population could be contained in FACS-sorted repertoires, computational filtering was required. The secondary T-cell response was weaker than the primary response but faster, peaking on day 5 instead of day 15. Most clones expanded after primary vaccination (approximately 96% of CD4 and around nine tenths of CD8) were re-detected after the booster, suggesting that broad memory maintenance occurred. A small share of clonotypes was detected in both CD4 and CD8 compartments, with the overlap likely arising from convergent recombination. The study included only two donors, which limits how far the findings can be generalized.

For sequencing, an Illumina NovaSeq 6000 was employed. Synthesis of TCR cDNA relied on 5'RACE template switching, a step that introduced a universal primer site along with unique molecular identifiers. Priming for cDNA synthesis came from both the TCR alpha and TCR beta constant segments. Libraries were amplified in two PCR steps, with sample barcodes and sequencing adapters added in the second step. Sequencing of the libraries was done on either Illumina HiSeq 2500 (2x100 bp) or NovaSeq (2x150 bp). The paper's processing steps were these. MIGEC handled demultiplexing of reads and collapsing into UMI consensus sequences, while MiXCR performed V(D)J alignment. Vaccine-responding clonotypes were identified with edgeR using replicate PBMC samples, with FDR below 0.01 and a log2 fold change above 5 up to day 15 being required. CD4 or CD8 identity was assigned to each bulk clonotype according to whether the clonotype was present at higher abundance in the sequenced CD4 repertoire or the sequenced CD8 repertoire. TCRdb reanalyzed the raw reads on its own, using fastp at Q25 for trimming and MiXCR for clone calling, and kept in-frame beta chains. One record per CDR3 amino acid sequence lists the most common genes and DNA. The V and J calls follow TCRdb's processing rather than the paper's. A total of 200,000 to 300,000 distinct CDR3 sequences appear in this sample, about 3.9% of them only once. Clones ranked in the top ten supply about 20% of the sample.

This clonotype was observed at least ten times. The antigen it binds to is not known. No much larger clone exists at a distance of one base, and base qualities are not known. The sample's treatment or condition label is to be understood as: live attenuated yellow fever vaccine strain. Two biological replicates of bulk PBMCs were collected at each blood-draw timepoint. PBMCs were isolated from peripheral blood using a standard Ficoll-Paque protocol. RNA was extracted with TriZol from bulk PBMCs, CD4 and CD8 fractions, and dextramer-positive and dextramer-negative fractions. This sequence was found in a man younger than 35 who received the YFV17D yellow fever vaccine. Sequenced here: PBMCs, sampled 15 days after the yellow fever booster vaccination.

The CDR3 region has the sequence CASSPPAGWNTEAFF. In nucleotides, the sequence is TGTGCCAGCAGCCCCCCGGCGGGATGGAACACTGAAGCTTTCTTT. The receptor chain draws on TRBV7-9 and TRBJ1-1, with no confidently assigned D gene. CDR1 and CDR2, per the germline V gene (reference sequence), are SEHNR and FQNEAQ. The germline ends are 14 bases apart after V is trimmed by 5 bases and J by 1 base. The CDR3, from cysteine to phenylalanine, totals 15 residues. CDR3 DNA is the only sequence kept; it has 45 bases, read in frame from the first base.